The rows below give T cell receptor beta chains drawn from one sample of a study of CD8+ T cells in alopecia areata. Clones were sequenced by immunoSEQ multiplex PCR, and TCRdb holds only the in-frame ones, with some missing. The sample lists 150,000 or so clones; around 50% were seen once. Source material: CD4+ T cells sorted from blood. Source of these receptors: a human donor with alopecia areata. The CDR3 runs from the conserved cysteine through the conserved F or W. A D gene is named only where the DNA matches it firmly. Only part of the rows carry a size: once, few, many, or a class if the clone is expanded.

j_call clone_size d_call v_call cdr3_nt cdr3_aa
TRBJ2-5 - TRBD1 TRBV5-1 TGCGCCAGCAGAAGACAGGGAGTAGGGGGAGAGACCCAGTACTTC CASRRQGVGGETQYF
TRBJ1-5 - - TRBV2 TGTGCCAGCAGTCCAGGATCCGATCAGCCCCAGCATTTT CASSPGSDQPQHF
TRBJ2-3 - - TRBV20-1 TGCAGTGCTAGCTCAGATACGCAGTATTTT CSASSDTQYF
TRBJ2-3 - - TRBV30 TGTGCCTGGAGTGTAAGGACTTCTGATACGCAGTATTTT CAWSVRTSDTQYF
TRBJ1-2 - TRBD1 TRBV2 TGTGCCAGCAGGGACAGGGGGAACTATGGCTACACCTTC CASRDRGNYGYTF
TRBJ2-1 few - TRBV5-1 TGCGCCAGCAGCTTTTCTAGCACTGGCTATGAGCAGTTCTTC CASSFSSTGYEQFF
TRBJ2-7 few - TRBV4-1 TGCGCCAGCAGCCTGATGACTTCTAGTTTCGAGCAGTACTTC CASSLMTSSFEQYF
TRBJ2-7 - TRBD2 TRBV30 TGTGCCTGGAGTGCCCAGGTTGCGGGGGACGAGCAGTACTTC CAWSAQVAGDEQYF
TRBJ2-7 - - TRBV5-1 TGCGCCAGCAGCTTTGGGGGAGATTCCTACGAGCAGTACTTC CASSFGGDSYEQYF
TRBJ1-1 few - TRBV5-1 TGCGCCAGCAGCTTGGTTGGTACTGAAGCTTTCTTT CASSLVGTEAFF
TRBJ2-5 - - TRBV27 TGTGCCAGCAGTTTATCTGTAGCGAGAAGCCAAGAGACCCAGTACTTC CASSLSVARSQETQYF
TRBJ2-3 - TRBD1 TRBV5-1 TGCGCCAGCAGCTTGCGACAGGGAGATACGCAGTATTTT CASSLRQGDTQYF
TRBJ2-1 - - TRBV19 TGTGCCAGTAGTATTCCTACCGTAAGATACAATGAGCAGTTCTTC CASSIPTVRYNEQFF
TRBJ2-1 - TRBD2 TRBV30 TGTGCCTGGAGTGAAGGACTAGCGGGAAGTGAGCAGTTCTTC CAWSEGLAGSEQFF
TRBJ2-1 - TRBD1 TRBV29-1 TGCAGCGTTGACGACAGGGGTAGCCTCAATGAGCAGTTCTTC CSVDDRGSLNEQFF
TRBJ2-2 - - TRBV29-1 TGCAGCGTTGGTGTGACGCGGACCGGGGAGCTGTTTTTT CSVGVTRTGELFF
TRBJ2-5 few - TRBV29-1 TGCAGCACACTAGGGCAAGAGACCCAGTACTTC CSTLGQETQYF
TRBJ2-3 few - TRBV14 TGTGCCAGCAGCCAAGTTCATACGCAGTATTTT CASSQVHTQYF
TRBJ2-1 - - TRBV7-6 TGTGCCAGCAGCTTCCCGGGTCTGGGCAGTGAGCAGTTCTTC CASSFPGLGSEQFF
TRBJ2-3 - - TRBV5-1 TGCGCCAGCAGCTCCGGGGGCTTGGATACGCAGTATTTT CASSSGGLDTQYF
TRBJ2-1 few TRBD2 TRBV28 TGTGCCAGCAGTTCCCAAGCGGGAGGGCGACATGAGCAGTTCTTC CASSSQAGGRHEQFF
TRBJ2-5 - TRBD2 TRBV5-1 TGCGCCAGCAGCTTGTCTAGCGGATCGCTGAACCAAGAGACCCAGTACTTC CASSLSSGSLNQETQYF
TRBJ2-4 - TRBD1 TRBV27 TGTGCCAGCAGTCAAACGGACAGGGGAAAGGACATTCAGTACTTC CASSQTDRGKDIQYF
TRBJ2-3 once - TRBV6-5 TGTGCCAGCAGTGACGGTGTGGGAGTTACGCAGTATTTT CASSDGVGVTQYF
TRBJ2-3 - - TRBV28 TGTGCCAGCAGTCCCCCGACAAGCACAGATACGCAGTATTTT CASSPPTSTDTQYF
TRBJ2-3 few - TRBV27 TGTGCCAGCAGTCAAGAGCGGGTCACAGATACGCAGTATTTT CASSQERVTDTQYF
TRBJ2-7 - - TRBV5-1 TGCGCCAGCAGCGGAGTGGGGGGTGACGAGCAGTACTTC CASSGVGGDEQYF
TRBJ1-2 - - TRBV28 TGTGCCAGCAGTTTCGAGCGGCGGGGCTACACCTTC CASSFERRGYTF
TRBJ1-4 - - TRBV30 TGTGCCTCTCGACGGGTAAATGAAAAACTGTTTTTT CASRRVNEKLFF
TRBJ1-1 - TRBD1 TRBV29-1 TGCAGCGTCGAGACAGGGTCAATGAACACTGAAGCTTTCTTT CSVETGSMNTEAFF
TRBJ1-5 - - TRBV30 TGTGCCTGCGGGGTTAGCAATCAGCCCCAGCATTTT CACGVSNQPQHF
TRBJ2-7 - TRBD2 TRBV5-1 TGCGCCAGCAGCGCCGACCCTAGCGGGAGATCCTACGAGCAGTACTTC CASSADPSGRSYEQYF
TRBJ1-1 once - TRBV2 TGTGCCAGCAGTCCGACAGGTCTCGGCGCGGAAGCTTTCTTT CASSPTGLGAEAFF
TRBJ2-1 - TRBD2 TRBV6-5 TGTGCCAGCAGAATGGGACTAGCGGGAGCCAATGAGCAGTTCTTC CASRMGLAGANEQFF
TRBJ2-5 once TRBD1 TRBV11-2 TGTGCCAGCAGCTTACGGGGGGACAGGGCAGAGACCCAGTACTTC CASSLRGDRAETQYF
TRBJ2-5 - TRBD1 TRBV28 TGTGCCAGCAGTCCCCCCGGACAGGGAGGCGAGACCCAGTACTTC CASSPPGQGGETQYF
TRBJ2-2 - - TRBV11-3 TGTGCCAGCAGCCTCTCGTCGTCAACCGACACCGGGGAGCTGTTTTTT CASSLSSSTDTGELFF
TRBJ1-2 once TRBD1 TRBV6-6 TGTGCCAGCAGTTCAACAGGGGCCTGGGACTATGGCTACACCTTC CASSSTGAWDYGYTF
TRBJ1-4 - - TRBV6-5 TGTGCCAGCAGTTTTGGACGAGGTGAAAAACTGTTTTTT CASSFGRGEKLFF
TRBJ2-7 - - TRBV5-1 TGCGCCAGCAGCACCTCCACAGGGTACGAGCAGTACTTC CASSTSTGYEQYF
TRBJ2-5 few TRBD1 TRBV7-9 TGTGCCAGCAGCATCGGAGACAGGGGAGAGACCCAGTACTTC CASSIGDRGETQYF
TRBJ2-1 - TRBD2 TRBV30 TGTGCCTGGAGTGCCAGAGCGGGAGTATCGCGCAATGAGCAGTTCTTC CAWSARAGVSRNEQFF
TRBJ1-5 - - TRBV6-1 TGTGCCAGCAAGAGGTATAGCAATCAGCCCCAGCATTTT CASKRYSNQPQHF
TRBJ1-2 - - TRBV28 TGTGCCAGTAGACTACGCGATGGCTACACCTTC CASRLRDGYTF
TRBJ2-5 few - TRBV4-1 TGCGCCAGCAGCCAAGGAATTCTAGGACGGGAGACCCAGTACTTC CASSQGILGRETQYF
TRBJ2-7 - TRBD2 TRBV29-1 TGCAGCGTCCTCGTTAGCGGGAAGGCTTCCTACGAGCAGTACTTC CSVLVSGKASYEQYF
TRBJ2-1 - TRBD2 TRBV7-2 TGTGCCAGCAGGACTAGCGGGACAACCTACAATGAGCAGTTCTTC CASRTSGTTYNEQFF
TRBJ1-2 - - TRBV6-6 TGTGCCAGCAGTTACGACCGGGACGCCGGCTACACCTTC CASSYDRDAGYTF